The 5 T cell receptor beta chains below all came from one sample that was sequenced in a study of T cell repertoires in cytomegalovirus infection (dated 2019 in TCRdb). Their specific antigens are unknown. The label giving this sample's treatment or condition can be read as: in vitro stimulation with specific CMV peptide epitopes to enrich CMV-specific T cells. The sequencer listed for this sample is Illumina HiSeq 1500. TCRdb reran the public reads through fastp at Q25 and MiXCR, keeping productive beta chains. Rows with a matching CDR3 protein are joined into one entry that keeps the most common DNA and genes. The sample profile shows about 570,000 distinct CDR3 sequences; approximately 40% of them were found once. The ten largest account for around 48% of the sample. The specimen was cultured PBMCs, collected from culture after CMV antigen stimulation. The receptors stem from a human donor in good health (CMV status not recorded). Some clones in this sample may be carry-over from other donors' samples.

The table lists this clonotype with a few counts. The chain is built from TRBV7-2 and TRBJ2-5, with 8 positions matching TRBD1. The V and J ends lost 5 bases and 7 bases, in that order; junction bases with no gene match: 15. Germline lookup yields CDR1 SGHTA and CDR2 FQGNSA. There are 16 residues in the CDR3. The CDR3: CASSPAPGQEYGTQYF. CDR3 nucleotide sequence: TGTGCCAGCAGCCCAGCTCCGGGACAGGAATATGGGACCCAGTACTTC.

The gene calls are TRBV6-1 and TRBJ2-2; 9 bases agree with TRBD1. V gave up 5 bases and J gave up 5 bases; unmatched junction bases: 6. Per germline, CDR1 MNHNS and CDR2 SASEGT. This CDR3 region has 15 residues. The DNA for the CDR3 is TGTGCCAGCAGTTCAGGACAGGGGAGGACCGGGGAGCTGTTTTTT. Translated: CASSSGQGRTGELFF.

The chain employs TRBV7-2 and TRBJ2-2; D may correspond to TRBD1 or TRBD2 (5 bases each). CDR3 length: 13 amino acids. Trimming left V 5 bases short and J 7 bases short, with 11 bases between. From germline, CDR1 is SGHTA and CDR2 FQGNSA. The CDR3 region is CASSLERGGELFF. DNA of the CDR3: TGTGCCAGCAGCCTAGAGAGGGGCGGGGAGCTGTTTTTT.

The chain is built from TRBV6-1 and TRBJ2-2; D ambiguous. CDR3 length: 18 residues. V gave up 4 bases and J gave up 5 bases, with 23 bases separating them. Germline CDR1 MNHNS, CDR2 SASEGT. CDR3 amino acids: CASSAWFQDPTATGELFF. CDR3 nucleotide sequence: TGTGCCAGCAGTGCATGGTTCCAGGACCCGACTGCAACCGGGGAGCTGTTTTTT.

This clonotype has only a few counts. The chain combines TRBV7-6 with TRBJ2-6, with unresolved D. V was cut by 4 bases and J by 4 bases, with 20 bases left in between. This CDR3 contains 18 residues. Germline values: CDR1 SGHVS, CDR2 FNYEAQ. The CDR3: CASSWLRPGFKGANVLTF. CDR3 DNA: TGTGCCAGCAGCTGGCTTAGGCCCGGTTTTAAAGGGGCCAACGTCCTGACTTTC.